The rows below give T cell receptor beta chains drawn from one sample of a study of OX40 agonist ivuxolimab in advanced cancers. Assay used: immunoSEQ multiplex PCR; TCRdb lists only in-frame clones, some missing. The table lists about 62,000 clones, approximately 85% of them singletons. The specimen was CD4+ or CD8+ T cells sorted from blood, collected in a trial of the OX40 agonist ivuxolimab. These receptors came from an adult with an advanced solid tumor such as melanoma, head and neck, liver or kidney cancer. CDR3s include the opening cysteine and the closing phenylalanine or tryptophan. Fields, in order: clone size, J gene, D gene, V gene, CDR3 protein, CDR3 DNA. D genes are given only for firm matches. Expanded clones get a size class; other rows say once, few or many, or leave the size out.

abundance: NA
j_gene: TRBJ2-7
d_gene: NA
v_gene: TRBV27
CDR3aa: CASSLSSGGRSYEQYF
CDR3nt: TGTGCCAGCAGTTTATCTTCCGGGGGAAGATCCTACGAGCAGTACTTC

abundance: NA
j_gene: TRBJ2-1
d_gene: TRBD2
v_gene: TRBV27
CDR3aa: CASRPSGYNEQFF
CDR3nt: TGTGCCAGCAGACCTAGCGGCTACAATGAGCAGTTCTTC

abundance: NA
j_gene: TRBJ1-5
d_gene: TRBD1
v_gene: TRBV5-1
CDR3aa: CASSPGTGGNQPQHF
CDR3nt: TGCGCCAGCAGCCCCGGGACAGGGGGAAATCAGCCCCAGCATTTT

abundance: NA
j_gene: TRBJ1-5
d_gene: NA
v_gene: TRBV11-2
CDR3aa: CASSETTGNQPQHF
CDR3nt: TGTGCCAGCAGCGAAACAACAGGGAATCAGCCCCAGCATTTT

abundance: NA
j_gene: TRBJ2-7
d_gene: NA
v_gene: TRBV15
CDR3aa: CATSRPSTLSVGEQYF
CDR3nt: TGTGCCACCAGCAGGCCTTCTACTTTGAGTGTGGGCGAGCAGTACTTC

abundance: NA
j_gene: TRBJ2-1
d_gene: TRBD1
v_gene: TRBV7-8
CDR3aa: CASSLGSPGGYNEQFF
CDR3nt: TGTGCCAGCAGCCTAGGGTCCCCAGGGGGATACAATGAGCAGTTCTTC

abundance: NA
j_gene: TRBJ2-3
d_gene: NA
v_gene: TRBV5-1
CDR3aa: CASSGTTGSSTDTQYF
CDR3nt: TGCGCCAGCAGCGGAACGACGGGGTCTAGCACAGATACGCAGTATTTT

abundance: NA
j_gene: TRBJ2-1
d_gene: TRBD2
v_gene: TRBV5-1
CDR3aa: CASSETSGRSSGEQFF
CDR3nt: TGCGCCAGCAGCGAGACTAGCGGGAGGAGCTCTGGGGAGCAGTTCTTC

abundance: NA
j_gene: TRBJ1-3
d_gene: TRBD1
v_gene: TRBV5-6
CDR3aa: CASSLAGTGSSGNTIYF
CDR3nt: TGTGCCAGCAGCTTGGCCGGGACAGGGTCCTCTGGAAACACCATATATTTT

abundance: once
j_gene: TRBJ2-7
d_gene: NA
v_gene: TRBV11-2
CDR3aa: CASSSRTDSYEQYF
CDR3nt: TGTGCCAGCAGCTCGCGGACAGACTCCTACGAGCAGTACTTC

abundance: NA
j_gene: TRBJ2-5
d_gene: TRBD1
v_gene: TRBV2
CDR3aa: CASRAGTGGETQYF
CDR3nt: TGTGCCAGCAGGGCCGGGACAGGGGGGGAGACCCAGTACTTC

abundance: NA
j_gene: TRBJ2-7
d_gene: NA
v_gene: TRBV27
CDR3aa: CATTARGAPYEQYF
CDR3nt: TGTGCCACCACGGCCAGGGGGGCCCCCTACGAGCAGTACTTC

abundance: NA
j_gene: TRBJ1-3
d_gene: TRBD1
v_gene: TRBV29-1
CDR3aa: CSVRTGKNTIYF
CDR3nt: TGCAGCGTTCGGACAGGGAAAAACACCATATATTTT

abundance: NA
j_gene: TRBJ1-1
d_gene: NA
v_gene: TRBV5-1
CDR3aa: CASSLVPQQNTEAFF
CDR3nt: TGCGCCAGCAGCTTGGTTCCACAGCAAAACACTGAAGCTTTCTTT

abundance: NA
j_gene: TRBJ2-3
d_gene: TRBD1
v_gene: TRBV5-1
CDR3aa: CASSTRDSSTDTQYF
CDR3nt: TGCGCCAGCAGCACTCGGGACAGTAGCACAGATACGCAGTATTTT

abundance: NA
j_gene: TRBJ2-3
d_gene: NA
v_gene: TRBV5-4
CDR3aa: CASSLPAAPDTQYF
CDR3nt: TGTGCCAGCAGCTTGCCTGCGGCGCCAGATACGCAGTATTTT

abundance: NA
j_gene: TRBJ2-7
d_gene: NA
v_gene: TRBV11-2
CDR3aa: CASTEASGRVYEQYF
CDR3nt: TGTGCCAGCACGGAAGCGTCGGGAAGAGTCTACGAGCAGTACTTC

abundance: NA
j_gene: TRBJ2-4
d_gene: NA
v_gene: TRBV30
CDR3aa: CAWSIQGNIQYF
CDR3nt: TGTGCCTGGAGTATCCAGGGGAACATTCAGTACTTC

abundance: NA
j_gene: TRBJ2-6
d_gene: NA
v_gene: TRBV7-2
CDR3aa: CASSSGAGANVLTF
CDR3nt: TGTGCCAGCAGCTCAGGGGCTGGGGCCAACGTCCTGACTTTC

abundance: NA
j_gene: TRBJ2-7
d_gene: TRBD1
v_gene: TRBV6-1
CDR3aa: CASSGRTGGNYEQYF
CDR3nt: TGTGCCAGCAGTGGTAGGACAGGGGGAAACTACGAGCAGTACTTC